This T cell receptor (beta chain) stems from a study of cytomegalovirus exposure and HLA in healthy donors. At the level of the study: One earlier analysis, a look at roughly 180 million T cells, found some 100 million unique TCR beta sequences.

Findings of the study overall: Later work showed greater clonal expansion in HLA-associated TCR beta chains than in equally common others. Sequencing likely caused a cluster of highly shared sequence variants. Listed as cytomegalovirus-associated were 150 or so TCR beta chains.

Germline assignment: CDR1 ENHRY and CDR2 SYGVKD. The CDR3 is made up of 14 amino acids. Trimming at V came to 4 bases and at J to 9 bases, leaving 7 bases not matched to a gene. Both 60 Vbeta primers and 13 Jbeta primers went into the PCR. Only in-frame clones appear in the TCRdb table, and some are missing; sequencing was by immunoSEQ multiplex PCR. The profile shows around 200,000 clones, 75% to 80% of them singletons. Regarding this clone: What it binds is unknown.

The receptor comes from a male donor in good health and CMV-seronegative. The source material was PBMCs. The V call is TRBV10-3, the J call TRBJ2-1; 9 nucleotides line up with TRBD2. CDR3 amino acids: CAISVGLAGSEQFF. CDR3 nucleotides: TGTGCCATCAGTGTAGGGCTAGCGGGAAGTGAGCAGTTCTTC.